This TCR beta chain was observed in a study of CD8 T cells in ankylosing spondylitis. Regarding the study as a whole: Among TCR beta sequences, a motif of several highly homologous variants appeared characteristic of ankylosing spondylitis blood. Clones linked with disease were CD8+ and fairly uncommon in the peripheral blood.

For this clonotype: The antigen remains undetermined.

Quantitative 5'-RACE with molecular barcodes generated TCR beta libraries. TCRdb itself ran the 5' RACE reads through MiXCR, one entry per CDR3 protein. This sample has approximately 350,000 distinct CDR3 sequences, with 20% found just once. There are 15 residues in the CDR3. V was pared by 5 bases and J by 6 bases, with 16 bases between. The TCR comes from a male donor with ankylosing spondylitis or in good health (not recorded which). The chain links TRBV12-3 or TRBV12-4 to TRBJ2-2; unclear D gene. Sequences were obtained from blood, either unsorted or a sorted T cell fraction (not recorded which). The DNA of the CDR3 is TGTGCCAGCAGTCCAAATGATAGGGTACCCGGGGAGCTGTTTTTT. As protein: CASSPNDRVPGELFF.